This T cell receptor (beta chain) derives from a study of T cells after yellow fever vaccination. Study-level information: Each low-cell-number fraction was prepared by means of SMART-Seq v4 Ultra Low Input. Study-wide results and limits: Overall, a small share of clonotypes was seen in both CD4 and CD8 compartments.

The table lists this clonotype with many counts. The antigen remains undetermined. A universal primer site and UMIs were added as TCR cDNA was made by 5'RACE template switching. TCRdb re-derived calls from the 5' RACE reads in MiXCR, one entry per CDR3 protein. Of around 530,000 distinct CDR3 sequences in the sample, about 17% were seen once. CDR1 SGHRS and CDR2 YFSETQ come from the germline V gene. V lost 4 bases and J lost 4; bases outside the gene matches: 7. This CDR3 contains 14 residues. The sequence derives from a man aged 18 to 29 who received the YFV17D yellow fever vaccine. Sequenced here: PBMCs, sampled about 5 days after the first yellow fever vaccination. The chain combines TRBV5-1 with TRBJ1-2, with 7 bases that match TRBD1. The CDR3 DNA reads TGCGCCAGCAGCCCGCCCGGACAGGCCTATGGCTACACCTTC. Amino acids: CASSPPGQAYGYTF.